Below are 7 T cell receptor beta chains sequenced from a single sample in a study of T cells after yellow fever vaccination. TCRdb re-analysed the 5' RACE reads in MiXCR, keeping a single row per CDR3 protein. Among 400,000 to 450,000 distinct CDR3 sequences listed, roughly 20% were seen once. This material consisted of PBMCs, taken before the yellow fever booster vaccination. Receptors were obtained from a man between 18 and 35 years old who received the YFV17D yellow fever vaccine.

The chain carries TRBV27 and TRBJ1-2; possible D gene TRBD1, 5 bases. CDR1 MNHEY and CDR2 SMNVEV come from the germline V gene (reference sequence). The germline V and J ends were trimmed by 5 bases and 7 bases, with 14 bases remaining between them. This CDR3 spans 13 amino acids. Written as DNA, the CDR3 is TGTGCCAGCAGTCTTGGTGTTGGGGGTGGCTACACCTTC. This encodes CASSLGVGGGYTF.

This clonotype occurred many times. The rearrangement links TRBV20-1 to TRBJ2-3, with D perhaps TRBD2 (6 bases). The CDR3 runs to 17 residues. With 0 bases removed from V and 0 bases from J, the gap between germline ends came to 16 bases. Looked up from germline, CDR1 is DFQATT and CDR2 is SNEGSKA (reference sequence). CDR3 DNA sequence: TGCAGTGCTAGAGATCCCCTTCGGGGGTATAGCACAGATACGCAGTATTTT. The encoded protein is CSARDPLRGYSTDTQYF.

This clonotype was seen many times. The chain joins TRBV25-1 to TRBJ2-1; D is perhaps TRBD1 (6 bases). V lost 4 bases and J 0 bases, leaving 22 bases between the germline ends. The CDR3 has 19 residues. Germline CDR1 is MGHDK and CDR2 is SYGVNS. CDR3 amino acids: CASSAPRGPTPGSYNEQFF. DNA for the CDR3: TGTGCCAGCAGTGCTCCCAGGGGCCCTACCCCAGGCTCCTACAATGAGCAGTTCTTC. The full variable domain, rest sourced from reference TRBV25-1 and TRBJ2-1, is EADIYQTPRYLVIGTGKKITLECSQTMGHDKMYWYQQDPGMELHLIHYSYGVNSTEKGDLSSESTVSRIRTEHFPLTLESARPSHTSQYLCASSAPRGPTPGSYNEQFFGPGTRLTVL.

This clonotype has at least ten counts. V gene TRBV4-3 combines with J gene TRBJ2-2; D gene ambiguous. The CDR3 is 14 residues long. The germline V and J ends were trimmed by 3 bases and 6 bases, with 11 bases remaining between them. Per germline, CDR1 LGHNA and CDR2 YSLEER. CDR3: CASSQQFSSGELFF. The DNA of the CDR3 is TGCGCCAGCAGCCAGCAGTTTAGTTCCGGGGAGCTGTTTTTT.

Here the CDR3 DNA reads TGTGCCAGCAGCTTGTTGTCTCGCGAGCAGTACTTC. This translates into CASSLLSREQYF. The V and J genes are TRBV5-6 and TRBJ2-7; no clear D. Trimming pared 1 base from V and 6 bases from J, leaving 8 bases between. The germline V gene encodes CDR1 SGHDT and CDR2 YYEEEE. This CDR3 region has 12 residues.

This chain joins TRBV5-5 and TRBJ1-2; no clear D. The V end lost 1 base, the J end lost 0 bases, and 16 bases lay between the germline ends. Germline CDR1 reads SGHKS; CDR2 reads YYEKEE (reference sequence). The CDR3 totals 17 residues. CDR3 amino acids: CASSLSTPRRANYGYTF. The CDR3 region has the DNA TGTGCCAGCAGCTTGTCTACCCCAAGGAGGGCTAACTATGGCTACACCTTC.

V usage is TRBV5-1 and J usage is TRBJ2-3; D gene unclear. V lost 2 bases and J 1 base, leaving 8 bases between the germline ends. The CDR3 covers 14 residues. CDR1 is SGHRS and CDR2 is YFSETQ in the germline V gene. CDR3 DNA sequence: TGCGCCAGCAGCTTTAGCCCCGGCACAGATACGCAGTATTTT. It is translated as CASSFSPGTDTQYF.